Sequencing of this T cell receptor (beta chain) was carried out in a study of blood T cell repertoires in COVID-19. CDR3 length: 15 amino acids. Germline-derived CDR1 and CDR2 are SGHRS and YFSETQ. With V trimmed by 3 bases and J by 4 bases, 3 bases remained unmatched. A few counts support this clone. Only in-frame clones appear in the TCRdb table, and some are missing; sequencing was by immunoSEQ multiplex PCR. The data hold 150,000 to 200,000 clones, with around 86% observed a single time. Clinical histories supplied by participants themselves formed the basis of cohort assignment. The chain links TRBV5-1 to TRBJ1-4, with 10 bases matching TRBD1. This sequence originates from a woman aged 40 to 50 in a cohort exposed to, infected with or recovered from COVID-19 (not recorded which). Sequencing used PBMCs or T cells enriched from blood (not recorded which). The CDR3 is CASSYGDRGNEKLFF. CDR3 DNA sequence: TGCGCCAGCAGCTATGGGGACAGGGGTAATGAAAAACTGTTTTTT.